Below, one T cell receptor beta chain is given with its context. The specificity of this receptor is unknown. The CDR3 end lies 3 residues beyond the end of the read and is filled in from the germline J gene. Trimming at the junction amounts to 7 bases on V and 4 bases on J, and the germline ends lie 16 bases apart. Taken from cysteine to phenylalanine, the CDR3 has 14 residues. Part of the CDR3 DNA is given, 33 bases translated from base 1. CDR1 and CDR2 (SEHNR, FQNEAQ) derive from the germline V gene (reference sequence). The data were taken from a study of T cells in women clearing cervical HPV infection (dated by TCRdb to about 2018). For the study in its entirety: The cases were about 27 women with histologically confirmed HPV16-related CIN3 or worse, and 2 of these cases were invasive cancers. The approximately 25 controls were women who cleared a single incident HPV16 infection within 12 months without developing precancer or cancer. Blood from cases was collected at the visit where the lesion was first found, while blood from controls was collected once the infection could no longer be detected. For cases, the median interval between lesion detection and blood sampling was about 150 days, with an interquartile range of roughly 85 to 220 days. Since HLA typing was available for only a few women, HLA type could not be ruled out as a confounder. This exploratory proof-of-principle case-control study, nested within the Guanacaste HPV Natural History Study in Costa Rica, compared TCR repertoires among women with different cervical HPV16 outcomes. Cases were matched to controls by age within five years and by the year the sample was collected. A median age of approximately 34 years was observed in cases versus more than 37 in controls, and no significant differences in baseline characteristics were found. In the parent cohort, 8,500 to 12,000 women aged 18 or older were enrolled in Guanacaste, Costa Rica, during about 1992 to 1994 and were followed for seven years. Quality controls consisted of five blinded duplicates per group, for a total of approximately 60 samples made up of approximately 50 participants and about ten replicates. The paper as a whole reports these results and caveats: Significantly higher TCR repertoire richness was observed in CIN3+ cases than in controls across sequencing depths, whereas no difference in evenness was found. Because the number of T cells in each sample was unknown, differences in richness could reflect differing T-cell content rather than repertoire biology. Random forest classifiers that combined richness and V gene abundances separated cases from controls with an estimated AUC of around 0.84. Because of the cross-sectional design, the study could not determine whether the associations came before infection or resulted from infection, and neither effector/memory subsets nor HPV-specific T cells were isolated. Lower TRBV6-7 relative abundance was observed in cases than in controls (roughly 0.12% versus 0.15%; Bonferroni P = 0.0008).

The immunoSEQ assay used multiplex PCR to amplify TCR beta CDR3 regions from an average of about 1,200 ng of genomic DNA per sample. Primer bias was corrected in the assay by using a complete synthetic TCR repertoire to establish an amplification baseline. Amplicons were sequenced on the Illumina platform. In the paper's pipeline: Sequence errors were corrected by clustering with frequency ratios and a modified nearest-neighbor algorithm, and the sequences were then analyzed in the immunoSEQ Analyzer using IMGT gene definitions. At each rarefaction depth, TCR richness and evenness were averaged across 20 rarefaction repeats, and any sample with fewer sequences than the depth was left out. Wilcoxon rank sum tests with FDR correction were used to compare relative abundances of V, D and J genes between the groups. An intraclass correlation of around 96% for TCR richness and an average of about 82% across 65 or so gene segments were obtained from the blinded duplicates. In its TCRdb copy, this immuneACCESS table keeps in-frame sequences only and misses some clones. Where compared with another copy, unresolved V genes explain less than half of these, and the others have no known cause. Clone size and the V and J calls come from that table; the DNA yielded D and trimming. Per the sample table, the count is some 21,000 clones. Together, the top ten hold just over 6% of the sample.

Every participant had a single incident cervical HPV16 infection, and women with prevalent HPV16 infections were excluded. Cervical HPV DNA was detected with MY09/MY11 PCR, and genotyping was done by dot-blot hybridization. Approximately 15 mL of heparinized blood was centrifuged, after which the buffy coat was aliquoted, frozen at -30 degrees C, and then stored at -80 degrees C. QIAGEN kits were used to extract genomic DNA from buffy coat specimens. The sequence came from a woman aged 18 to 75 with a cervical HPV16 infection that either progressed to CIN3+ or cleared (not recorded which). This sequence uses TRBV7-9 and TRBJ1-1; the D gene is possibly TRBD1, with 5 bases matching. Material: blood buffy coat. The CDR3 reads CASNPSGVITEAFF. The sequenced CDR3 bases are TGTGCCAGCAACCCTTCGGGGGTTATCACTGAA. Full variable domain (CDR3 extended with the reference TRBV7-9 and TRBJ1-1 proteins): DTGVSQNPRHKITKRGQNVTFRCDPISEHNRLYWYRQTLGQGPEFLTYFQNEAQLEKSRLLSDRFSAERPKGSFSTLEIQRTEQGDSAMYLCASNPSGVITEAFFGQGTRLTVV.